This T cell receptor (beta chain) was captured in a study of identical twins. Findings of the study overall: There were fewer insertions in abundant cord blood beta clonotypes, but memory repertoires showed no such pattern.

The CDR3 spans 13 residues. V was pared by 5 bases and J by 6 bases, with 5 bases of the junction left unmatched. Using its own MiXCR run on the 5' RACE reads, TCRdb lists one record per CDR3 protein. The table shows 690,000 or so distinct CDR3 sequences, with around 6% occurring only once. This clonotype was counted at least ten times. The antigen is unknown. The sample taken for sequencing was naive T cells sorted from blood. V usage is TRBV12-3 or TRBV12-4 and J usage is TRBJ2-7; 9 nucleotides align to TRBD2. This clonotype was obtained from a man aged 18 to 35 in good health. The CDR3 reads CASSQMGLAEQYF. The CDR3 nucleotides read TGTGCCAGCAGTCAGATGGGACTAGCCGAGCAGTACTTC.